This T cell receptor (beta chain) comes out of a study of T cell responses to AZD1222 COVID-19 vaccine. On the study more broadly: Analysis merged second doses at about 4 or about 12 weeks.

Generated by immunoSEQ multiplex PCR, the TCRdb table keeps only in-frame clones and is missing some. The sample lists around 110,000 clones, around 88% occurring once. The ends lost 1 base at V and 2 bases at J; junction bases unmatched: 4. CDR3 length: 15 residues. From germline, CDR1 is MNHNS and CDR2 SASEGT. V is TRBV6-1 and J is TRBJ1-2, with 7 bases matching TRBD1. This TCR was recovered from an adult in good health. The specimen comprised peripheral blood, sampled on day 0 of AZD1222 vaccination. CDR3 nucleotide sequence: TGTGCCAGCAGTGAAGGACAGGGACGGAACTATGGCTACACCTTC. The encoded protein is CASSEGQGRNYGYTF.